Listed here are 8 T cell receptor beta chains from one sample, sequenced in a study of metastatic and nonmetastatic thyroid tumors. TCRdb used MiXCR to call clones anew from the PCR reads. The sample records roughly 48,000 clones, around a sixth being singletons. Until they underwent thyroid surgery, no patient had received any treatment. Sequencing input: blood. All receptors come from a female donor with papillary thyroid cancer or a benign thyroid nodule (not recorded which). Some clones in this sample may be carry-over from other donors' samples.

This clone has a count of ten or more. The chain links TRBV11-2 to TRBJ2-5; D is uncertain. Trimming took 5 bases from V and 5 from J, leaving 27 bases between them. The CDR3 spans 18 residues. Germline-derived CDR1 and CDR2 are SGHAT and FQNNGV. The CDR3 loop reads CASSTTPSGSRNGETQYF. The CDR3 region has the DNA TGTGCCAGCAGCACTACGCCCTCGGGTAGTCGCAATGGGGAGACCCAGTACTTC.

Regarding this clone: A junction boundary mismatches the germline segment, possibly from a read error. This chain connects TRBV30 to TRBJ2-6, with D perhaps assigned TRBD1 or TRBD2 (5 bases each). This CDR3 spans 16 amino acids. Germline V gives CDR1 GTSNPN, CDR2 SVGIG (reference sequence). The CDR3 DNA reads as TGTGCCTGGGAAATGGCCGCCCGCTCCGGGGCCAACTTCCTGACTTTC. Its protein product is CAWEMAARSGANFLTF.

This clone has a count of ten or more. V and J are TRBV28 and TRBJ1-2; D is perhaps TRBD1 (5 bases). The length of the CDR3 is 16 residues. From germline, CDR1 is MDHEN and CDR2 SYDVKM. V was clipped by 5 bases and J by 1 base, with 17 bases between them. The CDR3 loop reads CASSTAGAALNYGYTF. CDR3 nucleotide sequence: TGTGCCAGCAGTACGGCCGGGGCAGCCCTTAACTATGGCTACACCTTC.

Within the sample, this clone is medium-sized (0.01 to 0.1%). V and J are TRBV6-1 and TRBJ2-7; 14 bases map to TRBD2. The length of the CDR3 is 14 residues. Germline V gene sequence: CDR1 MNHNS, CDR2 SASEGT. J gave up 6 bases and V 5 bases, and 3 bases lay outside the gene matches. The CDR3 coding sequence is TGTGCCAGCAGTACGGGACTAGCGGGAGTCGAGCAGTACTTC. It specifies CASSTGLAGVEQYF.

On this clone itself: An end of the junction does not agree with germline; a read error may underlie this. The chain joins TRBV27 to TRBJ1-4; the D is unclear. Germline V CDR1 and CDR2: MNHEY, SMNVEV (reference sequence). This CDR3 contains 14 residues. The CDR3 nucleotides read TGTGCCAGCAGTCCGCCGGTACAGTTTGAAAAACTTTTTTTT. Translating it yields CASSPPVQFEKLFF.

This clone was counted many times. V and J are TRBV28 and TRBJ2-1; 7 bases match TRBD2. V shed 6 bases and J 3 bases; nucleotides not matched to a gene: 8. This CDR3 spans 15 amino acids. CDR1 is MDHEN, CDR2 SYDVKM, per germline. The CDR3 DNA follows: TGTGCCAGCAGGCTTGAGCGGGACGGCTACAATGAGCAGTTCTTC. Its protein product is CASRLERDGYNEQFF.

At least ten counts were recorded for this clone. The J gene is TRBJ2-3, the V gene TRBV9; 9 positions agree with TRBD2. The CDR3 totals 16 residues. Losses at the gene ends were 1 base for V and 0 bases for J; bases not matched to a gene: 3. From germline, CDR1 is SGDLS and CDR2 YYNGEE. CDR3 amino acids: CASSVYAGGSTDTQYF. In DNA, the CDR3 is TGTGCCAGCAGCGTATATGCGGGAGGGAGCACAGATACGCAGTATTTT.

In its sample, this clone was seen many times. V is TRBV7-9 and J is TRBJ2-1; tentative D call: TRBD2 (6 bases). CDR1 is SEHNR and CDR2 is FQNEAQ in the germline V gene (reference sequence). The V and J ends lost 3 bases and 6 bases respectively, with 27 bases between them. The CDR3 loop spans 19 amino acids. CDR3 in amino acids: CASSFRDRTRAGTLNEQFF. In DNA, the CDR3 is TGTGCCAGCAGCTTCCGGGACCGAACGAGGGCGGGAACCCTCAATGAGCAGTTCTTC.